The entry below gives a single TCR beta chain sequence along with its context. What it recognizes is unknown. The data originate from a study of beta chain features in type 1 diabetes. CDR1 and CDR2 (germline): ENHRY, SYGVKD. The ends were cut back, 3 bases at V and 1 base at J, with 7 bases in the middle. This CDR3 has 14 residues. Isolated RNA was reverse transcribed in full, so expressed TCRB transcripts were sequenced. Clones were read by immunoSEQ multiplex PCR, and TCRdb kept only the in-frame ones, dropping some. Of 300,000 to 350,000 clones in the sample, about a tenth were seen once. Broader study findings: Within the patient group, naive, central memory and Treg TCRB repertoires appeared more similar to each other than within healthy donors. Patients with type 1 diabetes showed fewer VDJ junction insertions and more deletions. Whether HLA type affects TCRB rearrangement stayed undetermined in the present work. Within each of all four CD4+ subsets, Type 1 diabetes patients had TCRB CDR3s that were moderately but significantly shorter.

Markers CD45RO/CCR7/CD25/CD127/CD95/CD27 served to sort CD4+ naive, central memory, regulatory and stem cell-like memory cells. V gene TRBV10-3 combines with J gene TRBJ1-3; D remains ambiguous. The TCR originated in a man under 40 with type 1 diabetes. The specimen was central memory CD4+ T cells from blood. CDR3 protein: CAISDTGSGNTIYF. The CDR3 nucleotides are TGTGCCATCAGTGACACGGGTTCTGGAAACACCATATATTTT.